What follows describes a single T cell receptor (beta chain). The assay was immunoSEQ multiplex PCR, and TCRdb's table has in-frame clones only and misses some. The sample holds about 58,000 clones, 93% seen once. The source of the sample is a study of T cell changes during pregnancy in multiple sclerosis. The CDR3 sequence is 16 residues long. Germline V gives CDR1 LGHNA, CDR2 YSLEER. The trim removed 0 bases at V and 5 bases at J, leaving 9 bases unmatched. J is TRBJ2-5 and V is TRBV4-3; 7 bases align to TRBD2. This clonotype originated in a female donor with multiple sclerosis, enrolled in a pregnancy study. The sequenced sample was CD8+ T cells from peripheral blood mononuclear cells, obtained in the second trimester of pregnancy. The CDR3 sequence is CASSQDGTVGGETQYF. In nucleotides, the CDR3 is TGCGCCAGCAGCCAAGATGGGACTGTGGGAGGGGAGACCCAGTACTTC.